A selection of T cell receptor beta chains follows, all from one sample in a study of breast tumors, draining lymph nodes, adjacent tissues. TCRdb ran MiXCR on the multiplex PCR reads and lists one entry per CDR3 protein. The table shows over 60,000 distinct CDR3 sequences, with around two fifths occurring only once. The specimen sequenced was breast tumor tissue. These receptors came from a female donor with breast cancer. Some clones in this sample may be carry-over from other donors' samples. The CDR3 runs from the conserved cysteine through the conserved F or W. The D gene is left open where the match is weak. Clone size is shown for a subset of rows, as once, few, many or a class of expanded clone.

D,V,J,size,DNA,CDR3
-,TRBV7-2,TRBJ1-5,-,TGTGCCAGCAGCCCCGGGGCCTACGAGCATTTT,CASSPGAYEHF
-,TRBV7-2,TRBJ1-4,-,TGTGCCAGCAGGTTAGGGGGAGCAACTAATGAAAAACTGTTTTTT,CASRLGGATNEKLFF
-,TRBV6-2/TRBV6-3,TRBJ2-7,-,TGTGCCAGCAGTCATGGGGATCAAATCTCCTACGAGCAGTACTTC,CASSHGDQISYEQYF
-,TRBV10-3,TRBJ1-6,-,TGTGCCATCACCCAAGGCAGCGGGCTTAATTCACCCCTCCACTTT,CAITQGSGLNSPLHF
TRBD1,TRBV2,TRBJ2-1,many,TGTGCCAGCAGGGACAGGTTATCCAATGAGCAGTTCTTC,CASRDRLSNEQFF
-,TRBV7-8,TRBJ1-5,many,TGTGCCAGCAGCTTGAGAGGGGGACGTAGCAATCAGCCCCAGCATTTT,CASSLRGGRSNQPQHF
-,TRBV2,TRBJ2-3,-,TGTGCCAGCCCTGGAGGGGTGACAGATACGCAGTATTTT,CASPGGVTDTQYF
-,TRBV7-2,TRBJ2-7,once,TGTGCCAGCAGCCTAAGGGACACCGTATACGAGCAGTGCTTC,CASSLRDTVYEQCF
TRBD2,TRBV20-1,TRBJ2-3,-,TGCAGTGCTAGCGAGGGAGGGGCCGTAGGTGAAACGCAGTATTTT,CSASEGGAVGETQYF
TRBD2,TRBV27,TRBJ2-5,-,TGTGCCAGCAGTATGACTAGCGGGGGGAGAGAGACCCAGTACTTC,CASSMTSGGRETQYF
TRBD1,TRBV5-4,TRBJ1-3,many,TGTGCCAGCAGCTTGGTGACAGGGGAGGGAAACACCATATATTTT,CASSLVTGEGNTIYF
TRBD2,TRBV9,TRBJ2-1,many,TGTGCCAGCAGCGTAGGGGGACTAGCGGGAGATGAGCAGTTCTTC,CASSVGGLAGDEQFF
TRBD1,TRBV4-2,TRBJ1-6,many,TGTGCCAGCAGCCAAGCCGGGACAGGGGGCCTCTCCTATAATTCACCCCTCCACTTT,CASSQAGTGGLSYNSPLHF
TRBD1,TRBV5-8,TRBJ2-5,many,TGTGCCAGCAGCGAGGGACAGAGGGGAGTCAAAGGAGAGACCCAGTACTTC,CASSEGQRGVKGETQYF
-,TRBV6-5,TRBJ2-7,many,TGTGCCAGCAGTTTTAGGGGGGGGCCTGTCCACGAGCAGTACTTC,CASSFRGGPVHEQYF
TRBD1,TRBV12-3/TRBV12-4,TRBJ2-2,-,TGTGCCAGCAGTTTGGGACAGGGTCTTGCCACCGGGGAGCTGTTTTTT,CASSLGQGLATGELFF
TRBD2,TRBV6-5,TRBJ2-5,many,TGTGCCAGCAGTCACCCCTTGGGGCAGCGGGGACAAGAGACCCAGTACTTC,CASSHPLGQRGQETQYF
TRBD2,TRBV11-3,TRBJ2-3,-,TGTGCCAGCAGCTTAGGAGGGGTAGCGGGGAACACAGATACGCAGTATTTT,CASSLGGVAGNTDTQYF
-,TRBV11-3,TRBJ2-3,once,TGTGCCAGCAGCTCAGTAGGGGGACCCCTTACGGATACGCAGTATTTT,CASSSVGGPLTDTQYF
TRBD2,TRBV29-1,TRBJ2-1,few,TGCAGCGTTGAAGTAGCGGGGGGGCAGACTGAGCAGTTCTTC,CSVEVAGGQTEQFF
-,TRBV2,TRBJ2-7,-,TGTGCCAGCAGTGAAGCGGGGGGGCTTGGGTCCTACGAGCAGTACTTC,CASSEAGGLGSYEQYF
-,TRBV29-1,TRBJ1-2,many,TGCAGCGTTGAAGACAATGGCTACACCTTC,CSVEDNGYTF
-,TRBV19,TRBJ2-1,many,TGTGCCAGTAGTCAATGGACCCCTATGGGGAGTGAGCAGTTCTTC,CASSQWTPMGSEQFF
-,TRBV2,TRBJ1-2,many,TGTGCCAGCAGTGGCCAGGGTCTTGGCGGCTACACCTTC,CASSGQGLGGYTF
TRBD1,TRBV9,TRBJ1-5,once,TGTGCCAGCAGCGTAGCAGGGGGCGGGCAGCCCCAGCATTTT,CASSVAGGGQPQHF
-,TRBV5-6,TRBJ1-2,-,TGTGCCAGCAGCCGCTTTGTACAGGGCACTAACTATGGCTACACCTTC,CASSRFVQGTNYGYTF
-,TRBV2,TRBJ1-3,-,TGTGCCAGCAGTGCGGGGGGTGGAAACACCATATATTTT,CASSAGGGNTIYF
TRBD2,TRBV6-2/TRBV6-3,TRBJ2-1,many,TGTGCCAGCAGATCTACTAGCGGGAGGTATGAGCAGTTCTTC,CASRSTSGRYEQFF
TRBD1,TRBV7-3,TRBJ2-2,-,TGTGCCAGCATACCACAGGGGGCCTGGGACACCGGGGAGCTGTTTTTT,CASIPQGAWDTGELFF
-,TRBV2,TRBJ1-4,-,TGTGCCAGCAGTGAAGTTGGGGGGCATGAAAAACTGTTTTTT,CASSEVGGHEKLFF
TRBD1,TRBV2,TRBJ1-2,many,TGTGCCAGCGGACTGGGACAGGGGGGCTATGGCTACACCTTC,CASGLGQGGYGYTF
TRBD2,TRBV5-1,TRBJ2-5,-,TGCGCCAGCAGCCCGCTCGGGGTAGCGGGACAAGAGACCCAGTACTTC,CASSPLGVAGQETQYF
TRBD2,TRBV7-7,TRBJ2-1,-,TGTGCTAGCAGCTTACGGGAGCGGGGGGACCGCTACAATGGGCAGTTCTTC,CASSLRERGDRYNGQFF
TRBD2,TRBV19,TRBJ2-5,-,TGTGCCAGTAGGTCTAGCGGGAGGATGGAGACCCAGTACTTC,CASRSSGRMETQYF
-,TRBV5-1,TRBJ2-2,many,TGCGCCAGCAGCTTGGTCGGGGGGCTGAACACCGGGGAGCTGTTTTTT,CASSLVGGLNTGELFF
TRBD1,TRBV19,TRBJ1-1,-,TGTGCCAGTAGTCTAGGACAGGGGGTGAGGACTGAAGCTTTCTTT,CASSLGQGVRTEAFF
-,TRBV7-2,TRBJ1-4,many,TGTGCCAGCAGTCAGAACGGGGGAAATGAAAAACTGTTTTTT,CASSQNGGNEKLFF
-,TRBV6-5,TRBJ2-7,many,TGTGCCAGCAGTTACTTAGAGACTCTTCTCGAGCAGTACTTC,CASSYLETLLEQYF
-,TRBV7-2,TRBJ2-5,-,TGTGCCAGCAGCTCGGCGGGACAGAAGTTAGGGGAGACCCAGTACTTC,CASSSAGQKLGETQYF
-,TRBV5-1,TRBJ2-1,-,TGCGCCAGCAGCGCCGGGGCAGGGGAAATCCGGCAGTTCTTC,CASSAGAGEIRQFF
TRBD1,TRBV20-1,TRBJ1-5,-,TGCAGTGCTAGAGACCCGACAGGGGTGTGGGGGAGCAATCAGCCCCAGCATTTT,CSARDPTGVWGSNQPQHF
-,TRBV19,TRBJ1-5,large,TGTGCCAGTAGTTTCCCCCGTGGTTTTGGTCAGCCCCAGCATTTT,CASSFPRGFGQPQHF
TRBD1,TRBV27,TRBJ2-4,-,TGTGCCAGCAGTTTAAGGGTCAGGGGGCTTCTGAACATTCAGTACTTC,CASSLRVRGLLNIQYF
TRBD2,TRBV9,TRBJ2-3,many,TGTGCCAGCAGCGTCGGCGGGAGAGGGGACACAGATACGCAGTATTTT,CASSVGGRGDTDTQYF
-,TRBV6-5,TRBJ1-5,many,TGTGCCAGCAAGAGGGACGAGAATCAGCCCCAGCATTTT,CASKRDENQPQHF
TRBD1,TRBV20-1,TRBJ2-7,many,TGCAGTGCTATGAAAGGGGGCGTCGACGAGCAGTACTTC,CSAMKGGVDEQYF
TRBD1,TRBV7-9,TRBJ1-2,medium-sized,TGTGCCAGCAGCCCAGGGGGGGGCCGCCCTGGGTATGGCTACACCTTC,CASSPGGGRPGYGYTF
-,TRBV11-2,TRBJ2-7,-,TGTGCCAGCAGCTTAGCAGGGCGAGCGTCCTACGAGCAGTACTTC,CASSLAGRASYEQYF
-,TRBV6-2/TRBV6-3,TRBJ1-2,-,TGTGCCAGCAGCCGACAGGCGACCCCTAACTATGGCTACACCTTC,CASSRQATPNYGYTF
-,TRBV11-2,TRBJ2-7,many,TGTGCCAGCAGCCCCTTCATCCGTGGCGGTAGCTACGAGCAGTACTTC,CASSPFIRGGSYEQYF
TRBD1,TRBV13,TRBJ1-2,many,TGTGCCAGCAGCTTCAGTCTTGGGTGGGACAGGAACTATGGCTACACCTTC,CASSFSLGWDRNYGYTF